Given below is one T cell receptor (beta chain) in context. Assay: immunoSEQ multiplex PCR; the TCRdb copy retains only in-frame clones and omits some. The data hold approximately 660,000 clones, with around 87% observed a single time. The V gene end was trimmed by 6 bases and the J gene end by 4 bases; junction bases not matched to a gene: 10. There are 14 residues in the CDR3. Germline V lookup: CDR1 GTSNPN, CDR2 SVGIG (reference sequence). This entry belongs to a study of shared T cell receptors in the human thymus. This sample also appeared in a second study, on human thymus T cells. That work states: Having corrective surgery for congenital heart defects, healthy Finnish infants were the ones who donated. The thymus was resected at corrective cardiac surgery. Thymic and blood repertoires appeared to show biased V and J gene usage. Related studies noted strongly shared thymic repertoires across unrelated people.

This receptor was identified in a boy in the first two years of life with a congenital heart defect. The J gene is TRBJ2-7, the V gene TRBV30; TRBD1 aligns across 9 bases. What was sequenced was thymocytes. The chain's CDR3 is CACDPGTGLYEQYF. CDR3 coding DNA: TGTGCCTGCGATCCCGGGACAGGGTTATACGAGCAGTACTTC.